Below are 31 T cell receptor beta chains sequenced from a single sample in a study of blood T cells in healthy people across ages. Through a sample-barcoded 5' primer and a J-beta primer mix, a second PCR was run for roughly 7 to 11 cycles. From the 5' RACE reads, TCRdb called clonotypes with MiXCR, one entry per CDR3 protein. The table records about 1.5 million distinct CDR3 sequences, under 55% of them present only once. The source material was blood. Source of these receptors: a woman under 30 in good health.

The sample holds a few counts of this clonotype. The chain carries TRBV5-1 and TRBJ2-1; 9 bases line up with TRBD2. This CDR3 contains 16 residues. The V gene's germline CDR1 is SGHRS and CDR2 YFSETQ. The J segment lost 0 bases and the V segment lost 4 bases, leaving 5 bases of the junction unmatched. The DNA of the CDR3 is TGCGCCAGCAGCATTAGCGGGAGTAGCTCCTACAATGAGCAGTTCTTC. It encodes CASSISGSSSYNEQFF.

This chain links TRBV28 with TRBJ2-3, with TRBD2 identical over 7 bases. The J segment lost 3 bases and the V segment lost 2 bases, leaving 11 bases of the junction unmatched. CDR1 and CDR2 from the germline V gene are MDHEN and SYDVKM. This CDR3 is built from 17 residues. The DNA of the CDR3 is TGTGCCAGCAGTTTACCCGAGCAGCGGGGCGATACAGATACGCAGTATTTT. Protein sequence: CASSLPEQRGDTDTQYF.

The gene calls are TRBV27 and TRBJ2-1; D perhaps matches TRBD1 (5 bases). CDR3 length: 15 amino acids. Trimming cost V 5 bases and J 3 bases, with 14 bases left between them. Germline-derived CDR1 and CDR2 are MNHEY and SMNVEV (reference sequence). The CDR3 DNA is TGTGCCAGCAGTCACCCTGGCAGGGTCTACAATGAGCAGTTCTTC. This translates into CASSHPGRVYNEQFF.

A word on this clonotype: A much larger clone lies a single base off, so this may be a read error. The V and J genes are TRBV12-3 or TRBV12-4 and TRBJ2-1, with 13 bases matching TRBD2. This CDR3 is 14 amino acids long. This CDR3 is CAGRGLAGLNEQFF. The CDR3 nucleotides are TGTGCCGGCAGGGGACTAGCGGGGCTCAATGAGCAGTTCTTC.

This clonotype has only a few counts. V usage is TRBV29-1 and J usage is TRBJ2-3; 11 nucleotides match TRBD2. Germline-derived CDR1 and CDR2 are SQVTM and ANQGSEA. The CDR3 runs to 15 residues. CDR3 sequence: CRVLRLAGLTDTQYF. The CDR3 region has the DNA TGCAGAGTTTTAAGACTAGCGGGGCTCACAGATACGCAGTATTTT.

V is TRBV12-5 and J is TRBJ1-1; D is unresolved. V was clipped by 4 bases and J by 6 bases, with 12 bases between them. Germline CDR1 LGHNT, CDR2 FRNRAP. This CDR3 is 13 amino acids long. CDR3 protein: CASGSGPVAEAFF. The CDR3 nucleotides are TGTGCTAGTGGTTCCGGGCCGGTGGCTGAAGCTTTCTTT.

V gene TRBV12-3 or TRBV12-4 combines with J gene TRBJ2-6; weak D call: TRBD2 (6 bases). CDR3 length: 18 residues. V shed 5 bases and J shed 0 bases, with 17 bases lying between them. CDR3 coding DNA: TGTGCCAGCAGTCCCGACAGACTAGGTTTCTCTGGGGCCAACGTCCTGACTTTC. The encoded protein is CASSPDRLGFSGANVLTF.

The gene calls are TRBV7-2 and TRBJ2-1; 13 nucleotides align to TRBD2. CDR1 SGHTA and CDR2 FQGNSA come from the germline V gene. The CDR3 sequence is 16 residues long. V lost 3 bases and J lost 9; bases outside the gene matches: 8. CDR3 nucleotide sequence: TGTGCCAGCAGCTTGCGTCAGGGACTAGCGGGACCTGAGCAGTTCTTC. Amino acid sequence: CASSLRQGLAGPEQFF.

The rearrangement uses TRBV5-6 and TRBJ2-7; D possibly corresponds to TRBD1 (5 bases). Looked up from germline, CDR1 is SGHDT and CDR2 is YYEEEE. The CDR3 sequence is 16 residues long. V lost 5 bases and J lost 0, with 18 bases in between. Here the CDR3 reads CASSLFETAFSYEQYF. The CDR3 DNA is TGTGCCAGCAGTCTCTTTGAGACAGCGTTCTCCTACGAGCAGTACTTC. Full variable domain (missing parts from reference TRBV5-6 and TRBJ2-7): DAGVTQSPTHLIKTRGQQVTLRCSPKSGHDTVSWYQQALGQGPQFIFQYYEEEERQRGNFPDRFSGHQFPNYSSELNVNALLLGDSALYLCASSLFETAFSYEQYFGPGTRLTVT.

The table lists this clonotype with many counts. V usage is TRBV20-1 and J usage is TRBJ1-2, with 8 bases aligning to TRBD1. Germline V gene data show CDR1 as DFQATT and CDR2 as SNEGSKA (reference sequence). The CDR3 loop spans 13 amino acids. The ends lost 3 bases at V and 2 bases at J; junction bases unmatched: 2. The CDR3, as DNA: TGCAGTGCTAGTTACAGGGGGAACTATGGCTACACCTTC. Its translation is CSASYRGNYGYTF.

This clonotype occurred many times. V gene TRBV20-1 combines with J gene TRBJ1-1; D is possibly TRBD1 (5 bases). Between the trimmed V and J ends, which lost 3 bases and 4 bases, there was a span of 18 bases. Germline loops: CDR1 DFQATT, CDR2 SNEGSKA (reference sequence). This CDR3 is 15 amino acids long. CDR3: CSASGAMAVGTEAFF. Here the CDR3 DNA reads TGCAGTGCTAGTGGGGCCATGGCTGTGGGCACTGAAGCTTTCTTT.

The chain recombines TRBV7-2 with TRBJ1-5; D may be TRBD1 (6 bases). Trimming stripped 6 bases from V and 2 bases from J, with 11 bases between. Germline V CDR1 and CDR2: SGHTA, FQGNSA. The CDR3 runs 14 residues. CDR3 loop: CASSYRQGNQPQHF. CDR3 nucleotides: TGTGCCAGCAGTTATCGACAGGGCAATCAGCCCCAGCATTTT.

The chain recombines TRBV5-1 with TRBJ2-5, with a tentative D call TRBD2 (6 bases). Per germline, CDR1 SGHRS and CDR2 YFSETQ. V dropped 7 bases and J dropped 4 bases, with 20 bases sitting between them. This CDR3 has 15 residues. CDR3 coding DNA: TGCGCCAGCCATATAGGCGGGGAGATGCGAGAGACCCAGTACTTC. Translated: CASHIGGEMRETQYF. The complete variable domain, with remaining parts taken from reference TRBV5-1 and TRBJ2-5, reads KAGVTQTPRYLIKTRGQQVTLSCSPISGHRSVSWYQQTPGQGLQFLFEYFSETQRNKGNFPGRFSGRQFSNSRSEMNVSTLELGDSALYLCASHIGGEMRETQYFGPGTRLLVL.

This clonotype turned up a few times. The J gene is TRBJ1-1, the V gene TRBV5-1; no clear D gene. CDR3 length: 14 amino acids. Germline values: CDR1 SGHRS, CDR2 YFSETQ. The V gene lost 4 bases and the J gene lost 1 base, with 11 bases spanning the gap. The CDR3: CASSLRQQNTEAFF. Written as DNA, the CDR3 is TGCGCCAGCAGCCTTCGGCAACAGAACACTGAAGCTTTCTTT.

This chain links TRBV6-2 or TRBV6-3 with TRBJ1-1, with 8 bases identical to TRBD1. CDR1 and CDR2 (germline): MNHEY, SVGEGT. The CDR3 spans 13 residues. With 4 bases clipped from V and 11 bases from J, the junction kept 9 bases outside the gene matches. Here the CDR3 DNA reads TGTGCCAGCAGTTTTACAGGGGGTGTTACGGCTTTCTTT. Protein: CASSFTGGVTAFF.

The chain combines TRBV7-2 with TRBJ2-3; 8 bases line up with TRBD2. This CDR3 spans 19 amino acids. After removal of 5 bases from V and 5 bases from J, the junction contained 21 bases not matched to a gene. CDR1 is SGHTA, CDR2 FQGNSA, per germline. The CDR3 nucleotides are TGTGCCAGCAGCCGACCGTTCACCGTTCAGCGGGAGAGGGTAGATACGCAGTATTTT. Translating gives CASSRPFTVQRERVDTQYF.

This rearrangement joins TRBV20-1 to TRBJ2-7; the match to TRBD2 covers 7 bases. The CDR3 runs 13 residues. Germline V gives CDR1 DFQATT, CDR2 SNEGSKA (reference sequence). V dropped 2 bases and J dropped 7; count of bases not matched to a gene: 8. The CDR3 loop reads CSARTGLVCEQYF. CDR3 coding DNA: TGCAGTGCTAGAACCGGACTAGTCTGTGAGCAGTACTTC.

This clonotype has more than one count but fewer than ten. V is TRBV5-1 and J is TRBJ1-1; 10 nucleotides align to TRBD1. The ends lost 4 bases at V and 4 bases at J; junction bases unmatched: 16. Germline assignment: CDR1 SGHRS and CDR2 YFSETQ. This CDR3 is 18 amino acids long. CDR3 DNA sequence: TGCGCCAGCAGCAGTACCGGGACAGGGGCTGGTGGGGCCACTGAAGCTTTCTTT. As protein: CASSSTGTGAGGATEAFF.

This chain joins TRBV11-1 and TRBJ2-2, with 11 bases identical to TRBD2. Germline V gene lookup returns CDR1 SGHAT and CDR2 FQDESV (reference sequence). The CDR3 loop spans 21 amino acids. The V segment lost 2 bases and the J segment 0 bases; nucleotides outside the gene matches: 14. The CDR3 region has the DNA TGTGCCAGCAGCTTAATTGGTAGATTCGGGACTAGCGGTTCGAACACCGGGGAGCTGTTTTTT. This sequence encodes CASSLIGRFGTSGSNTGELFF.

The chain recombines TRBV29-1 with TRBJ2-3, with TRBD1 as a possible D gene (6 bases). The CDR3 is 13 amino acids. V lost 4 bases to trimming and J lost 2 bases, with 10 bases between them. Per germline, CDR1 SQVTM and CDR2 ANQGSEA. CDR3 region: CSVADSYTDTQYF. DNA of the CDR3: TGCAGCGTTGCGGACAGCTACACAGATACGCAGTATTTT.

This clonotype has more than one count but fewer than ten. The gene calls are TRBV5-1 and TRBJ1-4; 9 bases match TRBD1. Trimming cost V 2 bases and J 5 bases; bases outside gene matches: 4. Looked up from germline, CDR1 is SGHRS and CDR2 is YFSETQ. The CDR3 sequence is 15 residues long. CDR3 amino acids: CASSFVGTGNEKLFF. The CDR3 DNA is TGCGCCAGCAGCTTCGTGGGGACAGGGAATGAAAAACTGTTTTTT.

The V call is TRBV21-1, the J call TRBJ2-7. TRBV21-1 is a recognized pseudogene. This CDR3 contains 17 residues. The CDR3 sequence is CASSKALSDILPYEQYF. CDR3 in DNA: TGTGCCAGCAGCAAAGCGCTCTCAGACATCCTACCCTACGAGCAGTACTTC.

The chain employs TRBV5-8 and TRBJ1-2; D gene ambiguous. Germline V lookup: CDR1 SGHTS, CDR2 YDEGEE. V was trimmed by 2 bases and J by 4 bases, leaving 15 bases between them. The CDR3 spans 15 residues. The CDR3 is CASSFRPDGPYGYTF. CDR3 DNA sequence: TGTGCCAGCAGCTTCAGGCCGGATGGTCCCTATGGCTACACCTTC.

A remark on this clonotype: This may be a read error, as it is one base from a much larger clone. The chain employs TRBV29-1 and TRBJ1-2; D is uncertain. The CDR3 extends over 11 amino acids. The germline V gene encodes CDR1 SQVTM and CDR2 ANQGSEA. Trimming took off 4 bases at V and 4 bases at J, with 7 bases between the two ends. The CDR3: CSVGGPYGYTF. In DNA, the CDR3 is TGCAGCGTTGGAGGGCCCTATGGCTACACCTTC.

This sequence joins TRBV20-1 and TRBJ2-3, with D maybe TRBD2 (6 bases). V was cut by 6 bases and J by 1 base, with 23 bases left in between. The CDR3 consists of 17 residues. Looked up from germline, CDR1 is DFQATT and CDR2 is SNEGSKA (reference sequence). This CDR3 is CSAKPPVAGWGTDTQYF. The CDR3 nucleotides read TGCAGTGCCAAGCCCCCCGTGGCGGGGTGGGGCACAGATACGCAGTATTTT.

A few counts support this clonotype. The CDR3 DNA sequence: TGTGCCAGCAGCCGGACAGGGATGTACAATCAGCCCCAGCATTTT. This gives the protein CASSRTGMYNQPQHF. The chain has TRBV7-2 and TRBJ1-5, with TRBD1 matching 8 bases. V was pared by 5 bases and J by 3 bases, with 6 bases of the junction left unmatched. CDR3 length equals 15 residues. CDR1 is SGHTA and CDR2 is FQGNSA in the germline V gene.

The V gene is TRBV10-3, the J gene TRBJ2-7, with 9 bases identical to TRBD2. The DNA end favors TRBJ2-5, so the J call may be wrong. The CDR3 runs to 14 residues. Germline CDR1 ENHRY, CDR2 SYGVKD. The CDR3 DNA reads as TGTGCCATCAGTGAGGTAGCGGGGGAAGAGACCCAGTACTTC. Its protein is CAISEVAGEETQYF.

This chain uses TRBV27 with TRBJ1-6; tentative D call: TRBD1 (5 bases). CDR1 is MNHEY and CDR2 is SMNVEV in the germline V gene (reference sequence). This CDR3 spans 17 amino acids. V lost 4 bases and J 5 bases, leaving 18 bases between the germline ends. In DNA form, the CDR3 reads TGTGCCAGCAGTTGGAGCGGAGGAGAGGGGCATAATTCACCCCTCCACTTT. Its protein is CASSWSGGEGHNSPLHF.

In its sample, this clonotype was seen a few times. CDR3 nucleotides: TGTGCCAGCAGCTCTGAAGCCCCAGTATGGTCCTACGAGCAGTACTTC. Amino acid sequence: CASSSEAPVWSYEQYF. V usage is TRBV7-9 and J usage is TRBJ2-7; D not resolved. Germline CDR1 reads SEHNR; CDR2 reads FQNEAQ (reference sequence). Trimming removed 4 bases from V and 1 base from J, with 17 bases in between. The CDR3 sequence is 16 residues long.

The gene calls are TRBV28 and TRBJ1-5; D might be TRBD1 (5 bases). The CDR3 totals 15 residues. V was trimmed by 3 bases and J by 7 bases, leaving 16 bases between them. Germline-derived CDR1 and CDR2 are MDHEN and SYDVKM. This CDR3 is CASSFMGRGSQPQHF. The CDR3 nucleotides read TGTGCCAGCAGTTTTATGGGGCGCGGGAGCCAGCCCCAGCATTTT.

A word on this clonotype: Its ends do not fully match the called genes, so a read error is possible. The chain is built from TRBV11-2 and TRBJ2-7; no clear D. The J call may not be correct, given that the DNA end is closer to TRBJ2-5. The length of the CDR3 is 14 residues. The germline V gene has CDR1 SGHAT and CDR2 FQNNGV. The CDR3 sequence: CAGSLGGSVETQYF. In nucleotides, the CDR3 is TGTGCCGGCAGCTTAGGTGGGTCCGTGGAGACCCAGTACTTC.